Each of the 10 T cell receptor beta chains below was sequenced from the same sample in a study of early T cells in non-severe SARS-CoV-2 infection. Each CDR3 protein is one row after TCRdb ran MiXCR on the 5' RACE reads. The sample comprises about 60,000 distinct CDR3 sequences, around 12% of which are singletons, and roughly 4.2% rests with the top ten. Sequencing used whole blood. The source of these receptors is an adult who was a healthcare worker with PCR-confirmed SARS-CoV-2 infection or an uninfected control (not recorded which).

V and J are TRBV5-1 and TRBJ2-3, with D possibly being TRBD2 (6 bases). Germline V CDR1 and CDR2: SGHRS, YFSETQ. Trimming removed 3 bases from V and 0 bases from J, with 14 bases in between. The CDR3 runs 16 residues. For the CDR3, the DNA is TGCGCCAGCAGCTACGGGACTCCTGGGAGCACAGATACGCAGTATTTT. It encodes CASSYGTPGSTDTQYF.

Many counts were recorded for this clonotype. This chain uses TRBV7-6 with TRBJ1-4; D is unresolved. The CDR3 has 15 residues. V shed 4 bases and J shed 7 bases, with 16 bases lying between them. From germline, CDR1 is SGHVS and CDR2 FNYEAQ. The CDR3 sequence: CASSSSRPLSEKLFF. The CDR3 nucleotides read TGTGCCAGCAGCTCTAGCAGACCCCTGAGTGAAAAACTGTTTTTT.

In its sample, this clonotype was seen many times. The chain uses TRBV11-2 and TRBJ2-1; D is unclear. The CDR3 sequence is 13 residues long. Germline values: CDR1 SGHAT, CDR2 FQNNGV. Trimming took 5 bases from V and 4 from J, leaving 9 bases between them. The CDR3 nucleotides read TGTGCCAGCAGCCGCGAACTATACAATGAGCAGTTCTTC. Translated: CASSRELYNEQFF.

The table lists this clonotype with a few counts. This chain links TRBV4-3 with TRBJ2-1; D possibly corresponds to TRBD1 (5 bases). The CDR3 is 16 residues long. Germline values: CDR1 LGHNA, CDR2 YSLEER. V shed 4 bases and J shed 8 bases, with 21 bases lying between them. CDR3 DNA: TGCGCCAGCAGCCCCGGACGGTCAAATTTAGGGGATGAGCAGTTCTTC. Translation: CASSPGRSNLGDEQFF.

This clonotype has a count of ten or more. J is TRBJ2-7 and V is TRBV7-9; D gene unclear. The germline gives CDR1 SEHNR, CDR2 FQNEAQ (reference sequence). CDR3 length equals 13 residues. Trimming took 3 bases from V and 1 from J, leaving 7 bases between them. CDR3 DNA sequence: TGTGCCAGCAGCTTTGGGCAGTCCTACGAGCAGTACTTC. The encoded protein is CASSFGQSYEQYF.

This clonotype has only a few counts. The gene calls are TRBV5-6 and TRBJ2-3; the D gene is possibly TRBD1 (6 bases). Trimming shortened V by 1 base and J by 4 bases, and 22 bases separated the two germline ends. The V gene's germline CDR1 is SGHDT and CDR2 YYEEEE. The CDR3 is 18 amino acids. In DNA form, the CDR3 reads TGTGCCAGCAGCTTGCTCCGGGACACTTATCTAGGCGCAGATACGCAGTATTTT. Protein sequence: CASSLLRDTYLGADTQYF.

The DNA for the CDR3 is TGTGCCAGCTCACCAGGAGAGGGAAGCTCCTACGAGCAGTACTTC. Its translation is CASSPGEGSSYEQYF. This chain links TRBV18 with TRBJ2-7, with a tentative D call TRBD2 (5 bases). CDR1 KGHSH and CDR2 LQKENI come from the germline V gene. The V gene lost 2 bases and the J gene lost 0 bases, with 11 bases spanning the gap. The CDR3 contains 15 residues.

The chain carries TRBV29-1 and TRBJ1-5; 9 bases fit TRBD1. V shed 4 bases and J 0 bases; nucleotides not matched to a gene: 7. This CDR3 comprises 16 residues. The germline V gene has CDR1 SQVTM and CDR2 ANQGSEA. This CDR3 reads CSVANLTGGSNQPQHF. In DNA form, the CDR3 reads TGCAGCGTTGCGAACTTGACAGGGGGTAGCAATCAGCCCCAGCATTTT.

In regard to this clonotype: The junction does not match germline at one end; this may be a read error. V gene TRBV19 combines with J gene TRBJ1-5; a possible D gene is TRBD1 (6 bases). Germline V gives CDR1 LNHDA, CDR2 SQIVND (reference sequence). This CDR3 comprises 13 residues. The CDR3 DNA follows: TGTACCAGTCAAACAGGGAGCAATCAGCCCCAGCATTTT. This sequence encodes CTSQTGSNQPQHF.

This clonotype occurred a few times. CDR3: CASSTRTAQYGYTF. CDR3 in DNA: TGTGCCAGCAGCACTCGGACAGCCCAATATGGCTACACCTTC. The chain joins TRBV7-2 to TRBJ1-2; D perhaps matches TRBD1 (6 bases). The V and J ends lost 5 bases and 5 bases respectively, with 15 bases between them. CDR1 and CDR2 from the germline V gene are SGHTA and FQGNSA. CDR3 length: 14 amino acids.